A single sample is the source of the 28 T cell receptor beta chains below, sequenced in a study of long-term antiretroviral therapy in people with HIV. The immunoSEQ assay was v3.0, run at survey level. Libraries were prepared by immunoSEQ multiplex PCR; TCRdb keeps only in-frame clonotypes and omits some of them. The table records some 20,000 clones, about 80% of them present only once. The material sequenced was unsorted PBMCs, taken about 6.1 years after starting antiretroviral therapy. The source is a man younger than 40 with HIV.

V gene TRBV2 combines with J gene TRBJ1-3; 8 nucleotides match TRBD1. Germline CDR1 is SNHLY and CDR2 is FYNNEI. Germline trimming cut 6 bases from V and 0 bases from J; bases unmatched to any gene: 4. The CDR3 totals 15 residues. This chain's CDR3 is CASRTGATSGNTIYF. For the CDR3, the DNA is TGTGCCAGCAGGACAGGGGCGACCTCTGGAAACACCATATATTTT. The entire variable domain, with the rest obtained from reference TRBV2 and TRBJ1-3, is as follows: EPEVTQTPSHQVTQMGQEVILRCVPISNHLYFYWYRQILGQKVEFLVSFYNNEISEKSEIFDDQFSVERPDGSNFTLKIRSTKLEDSAMYFCASRTGATSGNTIYFGEGSWLTVV.

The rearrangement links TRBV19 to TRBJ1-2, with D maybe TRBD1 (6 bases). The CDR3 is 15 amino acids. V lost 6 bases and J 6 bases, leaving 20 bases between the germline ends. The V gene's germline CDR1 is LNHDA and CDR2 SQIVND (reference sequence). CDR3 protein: CASSQRRRAGDGYTF. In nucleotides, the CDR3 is TGTGCCAGTAGCCAAAGAAGGAGGGCAGGGGATGGCTACACCTTC.

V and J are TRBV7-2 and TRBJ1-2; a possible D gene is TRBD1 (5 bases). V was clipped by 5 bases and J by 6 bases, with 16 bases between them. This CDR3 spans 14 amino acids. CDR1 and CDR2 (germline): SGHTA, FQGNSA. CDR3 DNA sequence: TGTGCCAGCAGCCGTGGGACGGCCGCTGATGGCTACACCTTC. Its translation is CASSRGTAADGYTF.

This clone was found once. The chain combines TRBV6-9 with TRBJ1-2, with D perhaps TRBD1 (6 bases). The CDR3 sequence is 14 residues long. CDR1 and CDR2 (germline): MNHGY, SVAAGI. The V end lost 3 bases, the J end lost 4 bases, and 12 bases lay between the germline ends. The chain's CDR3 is CASSYGGAAYGYTF. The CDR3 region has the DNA TGTGCCAGCAGTTACGGGGGCGCCGCCTATGGCTACACCTTC.

CDR3 residues: CASSTRQGAGNNEQFF. The DNA for the CDR3 is TGTGCCAGCAGCACCAGACAGGGGGCCGGGAACAATGAGCAGTTCTTC. The chain is built from TRBV5-4 and TRBJ2-1; 10 bases fit TRBD1. This CDR3 is built from 16 residues. The J segment lost 5 bases and the V segment lost 4 bases, leaving 9 bases of the junction unmatched. The V gene's germline CDR1 is SGHNT and CDR2 YYREEE (reference sequence).

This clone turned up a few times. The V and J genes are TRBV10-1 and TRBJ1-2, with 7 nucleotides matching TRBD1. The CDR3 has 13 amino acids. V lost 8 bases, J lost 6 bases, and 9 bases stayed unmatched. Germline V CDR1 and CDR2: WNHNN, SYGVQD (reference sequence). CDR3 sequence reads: CASPEDRKNGYTF. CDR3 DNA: TGCGCCAGCCCGGAGGACAGGAAGAATGGCTACACCTTC.

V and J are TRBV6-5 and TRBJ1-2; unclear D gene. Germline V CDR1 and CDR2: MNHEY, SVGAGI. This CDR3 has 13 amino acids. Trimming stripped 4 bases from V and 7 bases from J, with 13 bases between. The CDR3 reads CASSFEGKSGYTF. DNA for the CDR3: TGTGCCAGCAGTTTTGAAGGGAAATCTGGCTACACCTTC.

CDR3 nucleotide sequence: TGTGCCAGCAAAACGGCGCCTAGTTCCTACGAGCAGTACTTC. It codes for CASKTAPSSYEQYF. The V gene is TRBV4-2, the J gene TRBJ2-7; D is unclear. Germline-derived CDR1 and CDR2 are LGHNA and YNFKEQ. This CDR3 comprises 14 residues. The V gene lost 7 bases and the J gene lost 1 base, with 14 bases spanning the gap.

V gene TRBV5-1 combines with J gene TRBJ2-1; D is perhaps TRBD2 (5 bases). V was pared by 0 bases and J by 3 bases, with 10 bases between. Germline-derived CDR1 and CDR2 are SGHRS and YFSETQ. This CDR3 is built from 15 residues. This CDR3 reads CASSLAREVYNEQFF. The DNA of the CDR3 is TGCGCCAGCAGCTTGGCCCGGGAAGTCTACAATGAGCAGTTCTTC.

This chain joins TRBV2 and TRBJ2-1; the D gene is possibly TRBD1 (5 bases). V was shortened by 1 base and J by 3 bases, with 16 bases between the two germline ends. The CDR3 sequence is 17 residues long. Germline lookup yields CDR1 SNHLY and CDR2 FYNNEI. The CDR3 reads CASSEVPFDSFYNEQFF. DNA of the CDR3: TGTGCCAGCAGTGAAGTCCCTTTCGACAGCTTCTACAATGAGCAGTTCTTC.

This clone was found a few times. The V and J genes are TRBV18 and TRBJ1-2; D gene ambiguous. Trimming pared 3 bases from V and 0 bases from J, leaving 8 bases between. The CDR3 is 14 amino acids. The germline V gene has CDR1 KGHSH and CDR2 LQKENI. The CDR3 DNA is TGTGCCAGCTCACCCGAGGGAACTAACTATGGCTACACCTTC. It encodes CASSPEGTNYGYTF.

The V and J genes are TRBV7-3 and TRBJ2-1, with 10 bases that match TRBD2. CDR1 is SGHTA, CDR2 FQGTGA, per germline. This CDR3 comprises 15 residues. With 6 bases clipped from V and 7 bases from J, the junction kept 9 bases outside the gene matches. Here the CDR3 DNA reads TGTGCCAGCAGAGTAGCGGGGGGTTCGGTTAATGAGCAGTTCTTC. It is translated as CASRVAGGSVNEQFF. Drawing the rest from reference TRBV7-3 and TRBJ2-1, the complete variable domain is GAGVSQTPSNKVTEKGKYVELRCDPISGHTALYWYRQSLGQGPEFLIYFQGTGAADDSGLPNDRFFAVRPEGSVSTLKIQRTERGDSAVYLCASRVAGGSVNEQFFGPGTRLTVL.

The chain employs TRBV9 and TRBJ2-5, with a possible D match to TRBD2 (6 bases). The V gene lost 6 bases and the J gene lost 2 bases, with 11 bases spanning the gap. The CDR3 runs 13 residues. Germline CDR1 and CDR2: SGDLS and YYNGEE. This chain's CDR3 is CASTRGEQETQYF. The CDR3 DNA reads TGTGCCAGCACTCGCGGGGAACAAGAGACCCAGTACTTC.

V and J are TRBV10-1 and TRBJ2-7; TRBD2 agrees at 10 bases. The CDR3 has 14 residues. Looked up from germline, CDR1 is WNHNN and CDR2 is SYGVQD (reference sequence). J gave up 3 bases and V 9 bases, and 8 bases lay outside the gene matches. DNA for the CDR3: TGCGCCAGGACCCTAGCGGGAGAGGTCTACGAGCAGTACTTC. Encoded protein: CARTLAGEVYEQYF.

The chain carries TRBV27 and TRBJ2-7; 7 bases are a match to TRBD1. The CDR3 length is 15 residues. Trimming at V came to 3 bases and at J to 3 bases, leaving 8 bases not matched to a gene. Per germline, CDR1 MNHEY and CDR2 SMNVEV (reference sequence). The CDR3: CASSFFGTANYEQYF. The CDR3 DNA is TGTGCCAGCAGTTTTTTCGGGACAGCCAACTACGAGCAGTACTTC.

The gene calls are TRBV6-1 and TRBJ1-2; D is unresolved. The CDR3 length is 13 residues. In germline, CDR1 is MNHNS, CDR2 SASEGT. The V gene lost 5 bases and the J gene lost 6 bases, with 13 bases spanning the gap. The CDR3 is CASSSEGKHGYTF. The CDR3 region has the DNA TGTGCCAGCAGTTCCGAGGGAAAGCATGGCTACACCTTC.

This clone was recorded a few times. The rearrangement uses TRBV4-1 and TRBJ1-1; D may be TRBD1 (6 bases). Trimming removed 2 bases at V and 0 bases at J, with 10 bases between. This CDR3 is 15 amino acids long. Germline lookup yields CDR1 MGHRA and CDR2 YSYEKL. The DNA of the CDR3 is TGCGCCAGCAGCCAACCAGGGGACTTGAACACTGAAGCTTTCTTT. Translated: CASSQPGDLNTEAFF.

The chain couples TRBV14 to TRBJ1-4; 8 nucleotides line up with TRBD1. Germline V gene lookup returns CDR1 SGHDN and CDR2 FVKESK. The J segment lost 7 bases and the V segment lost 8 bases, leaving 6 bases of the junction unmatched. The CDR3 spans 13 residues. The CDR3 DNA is TGTGCCAGCGCCAGGGGGCCTGGTGAAAAACTGTTTTTT. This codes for CASARGPGEKLFF.

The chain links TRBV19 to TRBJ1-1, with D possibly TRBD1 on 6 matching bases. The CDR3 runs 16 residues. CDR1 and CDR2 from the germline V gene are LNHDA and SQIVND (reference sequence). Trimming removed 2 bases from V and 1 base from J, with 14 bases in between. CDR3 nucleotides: TGTGCCAGTAGTATAACCTTTGGCAGGGGGAACACTGAAGCTTTCTTT. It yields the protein CASSITFGRGNTEAFF. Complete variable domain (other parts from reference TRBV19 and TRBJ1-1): DGGITQSPKYLFRKEGQNVTLSCEQNLNHDAMYWYRQDPGQGLRLIYYSQIVNDFQKGDIAEGYSVSREKKESFPLTVTSAQKNPTAFYLCASSITFGRGNTEAFFGQGTRLTVV.

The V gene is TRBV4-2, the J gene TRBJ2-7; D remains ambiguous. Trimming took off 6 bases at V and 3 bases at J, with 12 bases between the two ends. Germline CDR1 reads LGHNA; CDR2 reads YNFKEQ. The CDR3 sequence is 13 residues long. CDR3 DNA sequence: TGTGCCAGCAGACTTAGACCCCACTACGAGCAGTACTTC. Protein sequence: CASRLRPHYEQYF.

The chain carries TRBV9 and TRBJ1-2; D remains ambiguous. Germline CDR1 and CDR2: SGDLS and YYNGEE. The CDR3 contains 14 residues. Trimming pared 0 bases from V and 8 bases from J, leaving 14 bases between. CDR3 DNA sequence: TGTGCCAGCAGCGTAGGGGAGGGCCCGCGGGGCTACACCTTC. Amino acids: CASSVGEGPRGYTF.

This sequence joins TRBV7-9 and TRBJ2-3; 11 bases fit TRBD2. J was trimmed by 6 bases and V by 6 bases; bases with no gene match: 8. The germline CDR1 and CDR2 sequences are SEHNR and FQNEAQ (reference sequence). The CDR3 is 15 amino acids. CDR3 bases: TGTGCCAGCAGAAATCTAGCGGGGGGCTGGGATACGCAGTATTTT. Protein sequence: CASRNLAGGWDTQYF.

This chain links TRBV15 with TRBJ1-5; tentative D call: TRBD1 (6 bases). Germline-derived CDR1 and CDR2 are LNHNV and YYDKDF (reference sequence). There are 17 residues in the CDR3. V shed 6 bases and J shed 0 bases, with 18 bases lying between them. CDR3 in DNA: TGTGCCACCAGTCCCAGCCGACAGGCCTATAGCAATCAGCCCCAGCATTTT. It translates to CATSPSRQAYSNQPQHF.

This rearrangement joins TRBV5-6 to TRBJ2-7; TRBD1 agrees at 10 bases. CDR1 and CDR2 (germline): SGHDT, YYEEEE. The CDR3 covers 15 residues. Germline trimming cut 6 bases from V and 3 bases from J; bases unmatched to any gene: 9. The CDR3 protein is CASTLRDRGYYEQYF. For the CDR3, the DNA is TGTGCCAGCACCCTCCGGGACAGGGGCTACTACGAGCAGTACTTC.

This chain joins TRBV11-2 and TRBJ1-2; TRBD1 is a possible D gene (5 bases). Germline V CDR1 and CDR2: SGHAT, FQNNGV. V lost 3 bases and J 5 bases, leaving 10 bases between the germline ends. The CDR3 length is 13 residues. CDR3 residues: CASSLGTLYGYTF. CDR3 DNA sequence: TGTGCCAGCAGCTTGGGGACCTTGTATGGCTACACCTTC. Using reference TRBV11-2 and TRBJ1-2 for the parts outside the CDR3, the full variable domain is EAGVAQSPRYKIIEKRQSVAFWCNPISGHATLYWYQQILGQGPKLLIQFQNNGVVDDSQLPKDRFSAERLKGVDSTLKIQPAKLEDSAVYLCASSLGTLYGYTFGSGTRLTVV.

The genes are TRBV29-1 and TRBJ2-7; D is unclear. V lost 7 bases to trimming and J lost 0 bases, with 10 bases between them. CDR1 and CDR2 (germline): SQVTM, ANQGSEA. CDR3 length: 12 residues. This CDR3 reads CSAASNSYEQYF. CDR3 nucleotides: TGCAGCGCAGCTTCCAACTCCTACGAGCAGTACTTC.

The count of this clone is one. The CDR3 spells CASSYSLLETYNEQFF. The CDR3 DNA reads as TGTGCCAGCAGTTACTCGCTACTAGAAACCTACAATGAGCAGTTCTTC. The rearrangement joins TRBV6-5 to TRBJ2-1; D is perhaps TRBD2 (5 bases). Germline CDR1 is MNHEY and CDR2 is SVGAGI. The CDR3 is 16 amino acids. V gave up 0 bases and J gave up 2 bases, with 11 bases separating them.

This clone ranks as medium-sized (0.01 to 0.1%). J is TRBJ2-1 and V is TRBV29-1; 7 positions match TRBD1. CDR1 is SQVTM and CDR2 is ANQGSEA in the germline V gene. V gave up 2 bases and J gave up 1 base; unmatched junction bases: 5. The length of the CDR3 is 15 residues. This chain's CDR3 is CSVEIWDSSYNEQFF. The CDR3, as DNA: TGCAGCGTTGAAATTTGGGACAGTTCCTACAATGAGCAGTTCTTC.